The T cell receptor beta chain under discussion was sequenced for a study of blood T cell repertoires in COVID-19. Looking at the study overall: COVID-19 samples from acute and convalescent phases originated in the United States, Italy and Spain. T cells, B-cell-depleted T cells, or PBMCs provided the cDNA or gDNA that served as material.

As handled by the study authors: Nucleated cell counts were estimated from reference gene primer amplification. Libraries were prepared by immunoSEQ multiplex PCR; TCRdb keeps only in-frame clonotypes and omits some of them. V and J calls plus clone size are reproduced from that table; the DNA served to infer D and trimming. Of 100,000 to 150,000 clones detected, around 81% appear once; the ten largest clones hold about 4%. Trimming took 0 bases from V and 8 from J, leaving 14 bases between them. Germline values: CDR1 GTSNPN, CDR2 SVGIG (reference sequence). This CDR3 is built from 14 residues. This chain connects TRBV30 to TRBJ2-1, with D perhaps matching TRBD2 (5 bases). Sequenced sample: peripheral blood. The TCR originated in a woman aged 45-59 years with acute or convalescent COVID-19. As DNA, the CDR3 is TGTGCCTGGAGTGTGCCGGGATTTGGGGATGAGCAGTTCTTC. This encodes CAWSVPGFGDEQFF. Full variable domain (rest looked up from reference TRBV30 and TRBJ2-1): SQTIHQWPATLVQPVGSPLSLECTVEGTSNPNLYWYRQAAGRGLQLLFYSVGIGQISSEVPQNLSASRPQDRQFILSSKKLLLSDSGFYLCAWSVPGFGDEQFFGPGTRLTVL.